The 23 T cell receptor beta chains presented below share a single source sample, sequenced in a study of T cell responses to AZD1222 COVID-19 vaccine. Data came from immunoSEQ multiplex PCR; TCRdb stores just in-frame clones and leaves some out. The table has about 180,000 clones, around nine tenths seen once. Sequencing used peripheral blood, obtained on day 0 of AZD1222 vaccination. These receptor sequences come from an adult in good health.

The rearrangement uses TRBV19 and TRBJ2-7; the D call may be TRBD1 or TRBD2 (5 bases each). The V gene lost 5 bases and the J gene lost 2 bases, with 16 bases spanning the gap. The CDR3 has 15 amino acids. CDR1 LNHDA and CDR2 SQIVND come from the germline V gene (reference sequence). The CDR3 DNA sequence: TGTGCCAGTAGTTACCTCGGGACGGAAGCCTACGAGCAGTACTTC. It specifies CASSYLGTEAYEQYF.

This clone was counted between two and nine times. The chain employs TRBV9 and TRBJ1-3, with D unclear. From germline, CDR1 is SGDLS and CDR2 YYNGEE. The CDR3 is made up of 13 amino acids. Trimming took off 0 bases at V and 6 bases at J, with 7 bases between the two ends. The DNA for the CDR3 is TGTGCCAGCAGCGTAGAAATGGCAAACACCATATATTTT. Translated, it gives CASSVEMANTIYF.

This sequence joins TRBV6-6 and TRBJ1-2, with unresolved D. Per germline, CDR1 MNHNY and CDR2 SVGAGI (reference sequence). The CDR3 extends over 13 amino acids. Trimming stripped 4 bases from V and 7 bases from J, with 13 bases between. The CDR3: CASSFTEDPGYTF. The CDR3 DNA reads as TGTGCCAGCAGTTTCACAGAAGACCCTGGCTACACCTTC.

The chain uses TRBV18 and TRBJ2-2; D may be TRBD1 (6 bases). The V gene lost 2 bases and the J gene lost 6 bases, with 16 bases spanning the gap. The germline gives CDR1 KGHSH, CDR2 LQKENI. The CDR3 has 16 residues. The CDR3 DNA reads TGTGCCAGCTCACCATCGGGACACCCGTCGGCCGGGGAGCTGTTTTTT. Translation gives CASSPSGHPSAGELFF.

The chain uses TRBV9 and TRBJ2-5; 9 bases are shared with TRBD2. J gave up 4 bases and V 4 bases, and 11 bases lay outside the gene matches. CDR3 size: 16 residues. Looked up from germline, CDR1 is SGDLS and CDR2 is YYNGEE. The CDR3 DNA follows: TGTGCCAGCAGCCCGAGCCTAGCGGGATTCCCAGAGACCCAGTACTTC. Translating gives CASSPSLAGFPETQYF.

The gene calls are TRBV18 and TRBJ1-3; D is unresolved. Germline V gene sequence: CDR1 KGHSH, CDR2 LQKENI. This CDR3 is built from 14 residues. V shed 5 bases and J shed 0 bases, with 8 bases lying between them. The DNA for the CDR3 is TGTGCCAGCTCATCAGGAGCCTCTGGAAACACCATATATTTT. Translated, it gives CASSSGASGNTIYF.

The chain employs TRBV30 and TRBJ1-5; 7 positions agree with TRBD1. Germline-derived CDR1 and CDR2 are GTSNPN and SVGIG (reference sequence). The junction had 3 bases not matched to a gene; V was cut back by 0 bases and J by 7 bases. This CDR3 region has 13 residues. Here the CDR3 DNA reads TGTGCCTGGAGTGTACAGGGGAAACAGCCCCAGCATTTT. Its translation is CAWSVQGKQPQHF.

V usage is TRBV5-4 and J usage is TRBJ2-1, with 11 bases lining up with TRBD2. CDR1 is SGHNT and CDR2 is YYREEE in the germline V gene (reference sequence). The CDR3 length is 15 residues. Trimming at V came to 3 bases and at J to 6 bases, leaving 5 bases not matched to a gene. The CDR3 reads CASSWLAGGSNEQFF. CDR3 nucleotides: TGTGCCAGCAGCTGGCTAGCGGGGGGTTCCAATGAGCAGTTCTTC. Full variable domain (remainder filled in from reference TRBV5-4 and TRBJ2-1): ETGVTQSPTHLIKTRGQQVTLRCSSQSGHNTVSWYQQALGQGPQFIFQYYREEENGRGNFPPRFSGLQFPNYSSELNVNALELDDSALYLCASSWLAGGSNEQFFGPGTRLTVL.

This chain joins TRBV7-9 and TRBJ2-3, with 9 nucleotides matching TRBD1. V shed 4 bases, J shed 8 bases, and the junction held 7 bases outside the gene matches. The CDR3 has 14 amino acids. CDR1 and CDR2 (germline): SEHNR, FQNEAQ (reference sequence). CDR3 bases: TGTGCCAGCAGCTCTCGAATGACAGGGGGTACGCAGTATTTT. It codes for CASSSRMTGGTQYF. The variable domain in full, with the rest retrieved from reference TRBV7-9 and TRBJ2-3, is DTGVSQNPRHKITKRGQNVTFRCDPISEHNRLYWYRQTLGQGPEFLTYFQNEAQLEKSRLLSDRFSAERPKGSFSTLEIQRTEQGDSAMYLCASSSRMTGGTQYFGPGTRLTVL.

CDR3: CASTRTGGYGYTF. CDR3 sequence (DNA): TGTGCCAGTACCAGGACAGGGGGCTATGGCTACACCTTC. The chain combines TRBV19 with TRBJ1-2; 10 bases are a match to TRBD1. Germline V lookup: CDR1 LNHDA, CDR2 SQIVND (reference sequence). The CDR3 extends over 13 amino acids. Trimming at V came to 7 bases and at J to 4 bases, leaving 3 bases not matched to a gene.

The CDR3 DNA sequence: TGTGCCAGCAGCTCGACTAGCGGGGGGAGAGACGAGCAGTACTTC. Amino acid sequence: CASSSTSGGRDEQYF. V usage is TRBV5-4 and J usage is TRBJ2-7, with 13 nucleotides matching TRBD2. The CDR3 loop spans 15 amino acids. Looked up from germline, CDR1 is SGHNT and CDR2 is YYREEE (reference sequence). Trimming at V came to 3 bases and at J to 5 bases, leaving 5 bases not matched to a gene.

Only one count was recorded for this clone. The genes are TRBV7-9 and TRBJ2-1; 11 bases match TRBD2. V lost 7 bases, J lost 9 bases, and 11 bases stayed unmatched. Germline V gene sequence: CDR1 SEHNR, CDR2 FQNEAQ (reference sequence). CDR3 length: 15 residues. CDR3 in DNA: TGTGCCAGCATCGAGACTAGCGGGACGGTTGGTGAGCAGTTCTTC. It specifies CASIETSGTVGEQFF.

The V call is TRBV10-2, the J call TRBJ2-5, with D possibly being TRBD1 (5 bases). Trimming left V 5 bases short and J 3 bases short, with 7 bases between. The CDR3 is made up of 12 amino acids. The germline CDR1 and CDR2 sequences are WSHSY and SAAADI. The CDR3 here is CASSKTEETQYF. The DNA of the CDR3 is TGCGCCAGCAGTAAGACAGAAGAGACCCAGTACTTC.

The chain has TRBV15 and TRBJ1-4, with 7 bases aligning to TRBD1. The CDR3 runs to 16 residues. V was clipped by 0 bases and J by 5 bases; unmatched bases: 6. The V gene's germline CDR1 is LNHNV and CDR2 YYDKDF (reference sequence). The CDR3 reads CATSRDQGRGNEKLFF. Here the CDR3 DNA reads TGTGCCACCAGCAGAGATCAAGGCAGGGGGAATGAAAAACTGTTTTTT.

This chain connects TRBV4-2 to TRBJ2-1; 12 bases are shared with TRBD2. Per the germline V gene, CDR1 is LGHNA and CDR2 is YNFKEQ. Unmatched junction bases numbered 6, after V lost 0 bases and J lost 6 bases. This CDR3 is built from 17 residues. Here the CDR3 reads CASSQEASGGAANEQFF. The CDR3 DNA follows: TGTGCCAGCAGCCAAGAGGCTAGCGGGGGGGCGGCCAATGAGCAGTTCTTC.

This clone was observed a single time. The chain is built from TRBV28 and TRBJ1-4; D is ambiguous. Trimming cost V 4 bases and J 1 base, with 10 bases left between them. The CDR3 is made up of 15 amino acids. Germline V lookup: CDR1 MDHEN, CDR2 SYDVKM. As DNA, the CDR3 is TGTGCCAGCAGTTATCGGACGGTAACTAATGAAAAACTGTTTTTT. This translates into CASSYRTVTNEKLFF.

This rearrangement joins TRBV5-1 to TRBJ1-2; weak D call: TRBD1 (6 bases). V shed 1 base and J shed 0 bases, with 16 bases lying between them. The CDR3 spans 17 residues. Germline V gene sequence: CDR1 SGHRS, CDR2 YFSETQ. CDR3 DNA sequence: TGCGCCAGCAGCTTGTCGACAGGAAGAACTGCTAACTATGGCTACACCTTC. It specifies CASSLSTGRTANYGYTF.

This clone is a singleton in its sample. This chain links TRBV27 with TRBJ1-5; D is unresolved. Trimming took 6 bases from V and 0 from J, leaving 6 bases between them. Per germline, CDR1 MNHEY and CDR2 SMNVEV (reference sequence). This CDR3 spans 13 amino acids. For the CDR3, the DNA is TGTGCCAGCAGAGGGTATAGCAATCAGCCCCAGCATTTT. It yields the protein CASRGYSNQPQHF.

The CDR3 region is CASSQDRGATTGELFF. CDR3 bases: TGTGCCAGCAGCCAAGATCGGGGAGCCACCACCGGGGAGCTGTTTTTT. V usage is TRBV4-2 and J usage is TRBJ2-2, with D possibly being TRBD2 (5 bases). Trimming cost V 0 bases and J 4 bases, with 12 bases left between them. The CDR3 has 16 residues. CDR1 is LGHNA, CDR2 YNFKEQ, per germline.

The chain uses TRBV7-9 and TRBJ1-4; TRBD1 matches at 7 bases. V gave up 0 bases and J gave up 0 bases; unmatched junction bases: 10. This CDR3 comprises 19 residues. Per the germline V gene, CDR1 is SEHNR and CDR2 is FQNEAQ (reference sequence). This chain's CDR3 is CASSLAPVRTGPTNEKLFF. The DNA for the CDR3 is TGTGCCAGCAGCTTAGCCCCAGTTCGGACAGGCCCAACTAATGAAAAACTGTTTTTT.

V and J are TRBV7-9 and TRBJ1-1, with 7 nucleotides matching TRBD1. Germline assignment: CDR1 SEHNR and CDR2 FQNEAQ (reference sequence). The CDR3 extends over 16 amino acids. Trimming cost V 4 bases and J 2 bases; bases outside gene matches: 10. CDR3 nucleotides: TGTGCCAGCAGCTCACTTACTACAGGGGCTAACACTGAAGCTTTCTTT. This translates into CASSSLTTGANTEAFF.

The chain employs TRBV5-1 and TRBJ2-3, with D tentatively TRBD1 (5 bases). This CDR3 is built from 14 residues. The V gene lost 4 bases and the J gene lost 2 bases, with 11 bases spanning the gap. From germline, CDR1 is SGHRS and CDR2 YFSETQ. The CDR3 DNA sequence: TGCGCCAGCAGCCAACAGGCCTCCACAGATACGCAGTATTTT. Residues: CASSQQASTDTQYF.

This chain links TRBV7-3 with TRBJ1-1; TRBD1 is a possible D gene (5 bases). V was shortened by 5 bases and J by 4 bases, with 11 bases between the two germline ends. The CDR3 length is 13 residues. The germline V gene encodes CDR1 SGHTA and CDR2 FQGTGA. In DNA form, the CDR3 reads TGTGCCAGCAGCCGGGACTCCGGCACTGAAGCTTTCTTT. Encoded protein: CASSRDSGTEAFF. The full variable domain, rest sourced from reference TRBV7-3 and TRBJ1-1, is GAGVSQTPSNKVTEKGKYVELRCDPISGHTALYWYRQSLGQGPEFLIYFQGTGAADDSGLPNDRFFAVRPEGSVSTLKIQRTERGDSAVYLCASSRDSGTEAFFGQGTRLTVV.